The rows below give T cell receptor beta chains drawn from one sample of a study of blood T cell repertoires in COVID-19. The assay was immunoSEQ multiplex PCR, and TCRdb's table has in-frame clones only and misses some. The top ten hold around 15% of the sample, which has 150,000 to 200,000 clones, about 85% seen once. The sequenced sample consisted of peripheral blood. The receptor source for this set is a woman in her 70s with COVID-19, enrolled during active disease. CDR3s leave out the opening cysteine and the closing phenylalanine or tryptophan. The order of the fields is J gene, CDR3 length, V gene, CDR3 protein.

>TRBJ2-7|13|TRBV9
ASSVYGAGGGEQY
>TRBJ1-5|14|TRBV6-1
ASSELSTEDWQPQH
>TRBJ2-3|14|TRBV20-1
SASLFDRGRTDTQY
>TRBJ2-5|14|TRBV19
ASSMERAARKETQY
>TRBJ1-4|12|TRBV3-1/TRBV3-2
ASSRGQGNEKLF
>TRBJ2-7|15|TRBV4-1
ASSQAGLAGGPHEQY
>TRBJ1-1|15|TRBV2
ASSPGRGHGVNTEAF
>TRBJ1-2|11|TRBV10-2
ASSESKGNGYT
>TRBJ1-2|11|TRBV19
ASSMGLNYGYT
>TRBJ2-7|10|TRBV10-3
VISWTSNEQY
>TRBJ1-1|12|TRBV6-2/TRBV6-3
ASSYGGQHTEAF
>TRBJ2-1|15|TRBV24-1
ATSDSTLAGYDNEQF
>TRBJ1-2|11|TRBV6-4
ASSRGQGYGYT
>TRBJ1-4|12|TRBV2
ASSEWASNEKLF
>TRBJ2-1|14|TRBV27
ASSPELAGGLNEQF
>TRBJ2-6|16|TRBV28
ASSPGPGGGNGANVLT
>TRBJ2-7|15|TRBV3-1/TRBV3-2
ASSQARGQLLSYEQY
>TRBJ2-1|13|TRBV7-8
ASSLFWGRIGEQF
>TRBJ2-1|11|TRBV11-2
ASSSTPYNEQF
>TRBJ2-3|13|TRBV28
ASRGSGGLTDTQY
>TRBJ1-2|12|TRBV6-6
ASSPRDRGHGYT
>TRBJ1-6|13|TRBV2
ASSRDRGYNSPLH
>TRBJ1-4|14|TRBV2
ASRRSSDGANEKLF
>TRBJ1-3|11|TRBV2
ATRRGSGNTIY
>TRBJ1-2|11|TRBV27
ASSFRSVGGYT
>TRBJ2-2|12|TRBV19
ASSKRTNTGELF
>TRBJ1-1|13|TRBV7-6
ASSATGLTNTEAF
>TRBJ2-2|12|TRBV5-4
ASLHRGGSGELF
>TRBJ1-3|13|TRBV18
ASSADTGAGNTIY
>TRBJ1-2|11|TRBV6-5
ASTWGRNYGYT
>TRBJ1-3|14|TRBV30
AWDRPLTGGGNTIY
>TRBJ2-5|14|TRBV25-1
ASSESRGIFQETQY
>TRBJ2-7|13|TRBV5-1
ASSGPGQGSYEQY
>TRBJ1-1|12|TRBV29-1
SVRTGILNTEAF
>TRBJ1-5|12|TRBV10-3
ATHPTGGDQPQH
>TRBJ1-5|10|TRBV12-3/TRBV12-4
ASKGERMPQH
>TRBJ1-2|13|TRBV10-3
AISERGMGYSGYT
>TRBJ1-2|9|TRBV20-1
SARQGYGYT
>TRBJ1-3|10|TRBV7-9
ASSFLGDTIY